This entry concerns a single TCR beta chain. TCRdb keeps only in-frame clones here, not all; method: immunoSEQ multiplex PCR. The table shows 740,000 or so clones, with 73% occurring only once. Germline V CDR1 and CDR2: KGHSY, FQNENV. V lost 4 bases to trimming and J lost 4 bases, with 11 bases between them. The CDR3 has 14 residues. Healthy adults negative for HIV, lacking recent acute infections or vaccinations, served as donors. The data stem from a study of shared clonotypes between healthy human individuals. Sequenced input: memory CD4+ T cells sorted from blood. The subset here: CD45RA-negative fraction. The receptor comes from a woman aged 30 to 39 in good health. The chain couples TRBV16 to TRBJ1-5; D perhaps matches TRBD1 (6 bases). DNA of the CDR3: TGTGCCAGCAGCCGCGAGAGGGGGAATCAGCCCCAGCATTTT. Translated, it gives CASSRERGNQPQHF.